Presented here are 18 T cell receptor beta chains from one specimen sequenced in a study of cytomegalovirus exposure and HLA in healthy donors listed by TCRdb under 2017. Libraries were made using the immunoSEQ multiplex PCR assay. A mixture of 60 forward primers for TCR Vbeta segments and 13 reverse primers for TCR Jbeta segments was used in the multiplex PCR. Here the immuneACCESS table is served through TCRdb, limited to in-frame sequences with V and J called. Missing clones are a known gap in these copies; in checked studies unresolved V genes cover under half, and the rest lacks a known reason. Counted in this sample were 70,000 to 100,000 clones; around three fifths of them appeared once. The top ten clones comprise 20% to 25% of the sample. The sequenced sample was PBMCs. Receptors originate from a woman in her fifties or sixties in good health and CMV-seropositive.

This sequence joins TRBV18 and TRBJ1-1; D call uncertain. The germline V gene has CDR1 KGHSH and CDR2 LQKENI. The CDR3 consists of 16 residues. Between the trimmed V and J ends, which lost 3 bases and 3 bases, there was a span of 17 bases. CDR3 amino acids: CASSPAGRTIYTEAFF. DNA for the CDR3: TGTGCCAGCTCACCTGCCGGGAGAACGATTTACACTGAAGCTTTCTTT.

The V call is TRBV28, the J call TRBJ2-2, with D perhaps TRBD2 (6 bases). Per the germline V gene, CDR1 is MDHEN and CDR2 is SYDVKM. V lost 5 bases to trimming and J lost 6 bases, with 28 bases between them. This CDR3 contains 19 residues. The CDR3 DNA is TGTGCCAGCAGTGCCGGGACTCATATCTTTTCCCTCAGCGCCGGGGAGCTGTTTTTT. Residues: CASSAGTHIFSLSAGELFF. The whole variable domain, filled in from reference TRBV28 and TRBJ2-2, reads DVKVTQSSRYLVKRTGEKVFLECVQDMDHENMFWYRQDPGLGLRLIYFSYDVKMKEKGDIPEGYSVSREKKERFSLILESASTNQTSMYLCASSAGTHIFSLSAGELFFGEGSRLTVL.

The gene calls are TRBV28 and TRBJ2-5; tentatively, D is TRBD2 (6 bases). V was clipped by 7 bases and J by 5 bases, with 14 bases between them. The CDR3 is made up of 13 amino acids. Germline assignment: CDR1 MDHEN and CDR2 SYDVKM. The chain's CDR3 is CASTVPSVETQYF. Written as DNA, the CDR3 is TGTGCCAGCACCGTTCCTAGCGTCGAGACCCAGTACTTC.

The rearrangement joins TRBV10-3 to TRBJ2-7; perhaps TRBD2 as D (6 bases). The V gene's germline CDR1 is ENHRY and CDR2 SYGVKD. With 6 bases removed from V and 5 bases from J, the gap between germline ends came to 11 bases. The CDR3 extends over 12 amino acids. The CDR3 is CAIRGGEDEQYF. Here the CDR3 DNA reads TGTGCCATCAGGGGAGGTGAGGACGAGCAGTACTTC.

The chain uses TRBV6-5 and TRBJ2-7; 12 nucleotides match TRBD1. Germline V gene sequence: CDR1 MNHEY, CDR2 SVGAGI. Trimming cost V 2 bases and J 5 bases; bases outside gene matches: 4. The CDR3 loop spans 15 amino acids. Written as DNA, the CDR3 is TGTGCCAGCAGTTACAAGGGACAGGGGGCCGACGAGCAGTACTTC. It encodes CASSYKGQGADEQYF.

The rearrangement uses TRBV10-3 and TRBJ1-5; TRBD1 is a possible D gene (5 bases). CDR1 is ENHRY and CDR2 is SYGVKD in the germline V gene. Deletions cut 8 bases from V and 5 bases from J, with 13 bases between. This CDR3 has 13 amino acids. CDR3 protein: CAIGGSRDQPQHF. The CDR3 nucleotides read TGTGCCATCGGGGGGTCGCGAGATCAGCCCCAGCATTTT.

The V call is TRBV6-5, the J call TRBJ1-1; D call uncertain. There are 13 residues in the CDR3. CDR1 is MNHEY and CDR2 is SVGAGI in the germline V gene. With 3 bases removed from V and 1 base from J, the gap between germline ends came to 6 bases. In nucleotides, the CDR3 is TGTGCCAGCAGTTATAAGCGGAACACTGAAGCTTTCTTT. Its translation is CASSYKRNTEAFF.

The chain is built from TRBV5-1 and TRBJ2-2; 7 bases map to TRBD1. The CDR3 loop spans 15 amino acids. Germline V gene lookup returns CDR1 SGHRS and CDR2 YFSETQ. V shed 3 bases and J 3 bases; nucleotides not matched to a gene: 5. The CDR3 here is CASSYGTADTGELFF. CDR3 nucleotide sequence: TGCGCCAGCAGCTACGGGACAGCCGACACCGGGGAGCTGTTTTTT.

The CDR3 coding sequence is TGTGCCAGCAAGAACGGACTCGGGAACAATCAGCCCCAGCATTTT. This codes for CASKNGLGNNQPQHF. This chain uses TRBV2 with TRBJ1-5; no definite D call. There are 15 residues in the CDR3. Germline CDR1 reads SNHLY; CDR2 reads FYNNEI. V was trimmed by 7 bases and J by 3 bases, leaving 16 bases between them.

The gene calls are TRBV6-5 and TRBJ2-5; 12 bases fit TRBD2. V shed 0 bases and J 7 bases; nucleotides not matched to a gene: 6. This CDR3 region has 16 residues. Germline CDR1 reads MNHEY; CDR2 reads SVGAGI. DNA of the CDR3: TGTGCCAGCAGTTACTCGCCACTAGCGGGGGGAGGGACCCAGTACTTC. It yields the protein CASSYSPLAGGGTQYF.

The chain carries TRBV10-2 and TRBJ2-1, with a tentative D call TRBD2 (7 bases). Trimming cost V 4 bases and J 2 bases, with 18 bases left between them. Germline V CDR1 and CDR2: WSHSY, SAAADI. This CDR3 contains 17 residues. CDR3 region: CASSGLFGRGPYNEQFF. CDR3 in DNA: TGCGCCAGCAGTGGCCTCTTTGGGCGGGGGCCCTACAATGAGCAGTTCTTC.

The rearrangement joins TRBV9 to TRBJ1-6; D gene ambiguous. V was pared by 4 bases and J by 0 bases, with 14 bases between. The length of the CDR3 is 17 residues. The germline V gene encodes CDR1 SGDLS and CDR2 YYNGEE. CDR3 amino acids: CASSSFNRSSYNSPLHF. The CDR3 DNA reads TGTGCCAGCAGCTCGTTTAATAGGAGCTCCTATAATTCACCCCTCCACTTT. Full variable domain (outside the CDR3, taken from reference TRBV9 and TRBJ1-6): DSGVTQTPKHLITATGQRVTLRCSPRSGDLSVYWYQQSLDQGLQFLIQYYNGEERAKGNILERFSAQQFPDLHSELNLSSLELGDSALYFCASSSFNRSSYNSPLHFGNGTRLTVT.

V usage is TRBV6-1 and J usage is TRBJ1-5; 11 nucleotides match TRBD1. Germline V gives CDR1 MNHNS, CDR2 SASEGT. V shed 7 bases and J 4 bases; nucleotides not matched to a gene: 6. This CDR3 contains 15 residues. As DNA, the CDR3 is TGTGCCAGCATCGGACAGGGGGCGTCTAATCAGCCCCAGCATTTT. It specifies CASIGQGASNQPQHF.

The chain links TRBV5-1 to TRBJ2-3, with D perhaps matching TRBD2 (5 bases). With 5 bases removed from V and 0 bases from J, the gap between germline ends came to 10 bases. The CDR3 extends over 14 amino acids. Germline CDR1 SGHRS, CDR2 YFSETQ. Here the CDR3 DNA reads TGCGCCAGCAGTGAACGGACTAGCACAGATACGCAGTATTTT. As protein: CASSERTSTDTQYF.

This clone has more than one count but fewer than ten. The rearrangement joins TRBV2 to TRBJ1-2; 9 positions agree with TRBD1. Germline V CDR1 and CDR2: SNHLY, FYNNEI. There are 16 residues in the CDR3. V lost 0 bases, J lost 2 bases, and 4 bases stayed unmatched. The CDR3 coding sequence is TGTGCCAGCAGTGAAGCTGGGACAGGGAAAAACTATGGCTACACCTTC. Translation: CASSEAGTGKNYGYTF.

CDR3 protein: CASSPGQVGYGYTF. The CDR3 DNA follows: TGTGCCAGCAGCCCGGGACAGGTGGGGTACGGCTACACCTTC. The chain joins TRBV7-2 to TRBJ1-2, with TRBD1 matching 8 bases. The CDR3 has 14 amino acids. Germline CDR1 reads SGHTA; CDR2 reads FQGNSA. V gave up 5 bases and J gave up 8 bases; unmatched junction bases: 10.

The rearrangement uses TRBV7-3 and TRBJ1-1; a possible D gene is TRBD1 (6 bases). Trimming left V 2 bases short and J 1 base short, with 8 bases between. The CDR3 contains 14 residues. Germline V gene sequence: CDR1 SGHTA, CDR2 FQGTGA. Written as DNA, the CDR3 is TGTGCCAGCAGCTTAGGGGGCCCGAACACTGAAGCTTTCTTT. Its protein is CASSLGGPNTEAFF.

The chain employs TRBV15 and TRBJ1-5; D is unclear. The germline V and J ends were trimmed by 5 bases and 0 bases, with 5 bases remaining between them. The CDR3 is 13 residues long. Germline V lookup: CDR1 LNHNV, CDR2 YYDKDF (reference sequence). CDR3 region: CATSGRSNQPQHF. CDR3 nucleotide sequence: TGTGCCACCAGCGGGCGTAGCAATCAGCCCCAGCATTTT.